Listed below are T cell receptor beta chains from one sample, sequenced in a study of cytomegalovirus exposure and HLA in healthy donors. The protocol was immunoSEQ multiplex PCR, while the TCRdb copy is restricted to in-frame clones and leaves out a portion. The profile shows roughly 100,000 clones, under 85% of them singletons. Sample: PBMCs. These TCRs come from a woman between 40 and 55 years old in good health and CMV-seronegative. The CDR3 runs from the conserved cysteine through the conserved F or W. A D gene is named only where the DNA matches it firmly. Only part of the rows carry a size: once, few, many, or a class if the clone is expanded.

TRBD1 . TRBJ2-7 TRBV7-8 TGTGCCAGCAGCCCCGTGGCGGGACAGGGATCATACGAGCAGTACTTC CASSPVAGQGSYEQYF
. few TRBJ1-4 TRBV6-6 TGTGCCAGCAGTAGGACAGCCAAAAATGAAAAACTGTTTTTT CASSRTAKNEKLFF
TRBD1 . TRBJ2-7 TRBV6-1 TGTGCCAGCAGTGAAGCGGTAGCCCAGGGGGCTAATGACTACGAGCAGTACTTC CASSEAVAQGANDYEQYF
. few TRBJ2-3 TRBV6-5 TGTGCCAGCAGCCTAAAAGATACGCAGTATTTT CASSLKDTQYF
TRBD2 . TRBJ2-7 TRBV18 TGTGCCAGCTCACCGACCCGGGCTAGCGGGAGCCGCGACGAGCAGTACTTC CASSPTRASGSRDEQYF
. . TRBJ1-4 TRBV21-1 TGTGCCAGCAGCATTCTAGGCTCAACTAATGAAAAACTGTTTTTT CASSILGSTNEKLFF
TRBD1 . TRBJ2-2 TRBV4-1 TGCGCCAGCAGCCAACTGGACAGGGGGATCGGGGAGCTGTTTTTT CASSQLDRGIGELFF
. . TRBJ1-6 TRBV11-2 TGTGCCAGCAGCCATCCGGGACTCCTAAATTCACCCCTCCACTTT CASSHPGLLNSPLHF
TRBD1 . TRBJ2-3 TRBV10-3 TGTGCCATCAGTGAGTCGGGGACAGCCACAGATACGCAGTATTTT CAISESGTATDTQYF
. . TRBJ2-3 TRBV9 TGTGCCAGCAGCGCCCACACAGATACGCAGTATTTT CASSAHTDTQYF
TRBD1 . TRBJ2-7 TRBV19 TGTGCCAGTAGTACCCCGGGACAGGGGGTTAAGGACGAGCAGTACTTC CASSTPGQGVKDEQYF
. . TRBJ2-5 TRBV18 TGTGCCAGCTCTTCAACTGGCCGCGGGGAGACCCAGTACTTC CASSSTGRGETQYF
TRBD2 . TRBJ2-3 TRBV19 TGTGCCAGTAGTATCCTAGCGGGTACTAGCACAGATACGCAGTATTTT CASSILAGTSTDTQYF
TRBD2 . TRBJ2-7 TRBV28 TGTGCCAGCAGTAGCGGGACCGTCGATAGCGGGTTTTTGTACGAGCAGTACTTC CASSSGTVDSGFLYEQYF
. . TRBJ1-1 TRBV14 TGTGCCAGCAGCAAGAACAGGTATATGAACACTGAAGCTTTCTTT CASSKNRYMNTEAFF
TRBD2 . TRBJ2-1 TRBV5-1 TGCGCCAGCAGCTTTACTAGCGGGAACAATGAGCAGTTCTTC CASSFTSGNNEQFF
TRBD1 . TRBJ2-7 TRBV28 TGTGCCAGCAGTGAGACCGGGACAGGCTCCTACGAGCAGTACTTC CASSETGTGSYEQYF
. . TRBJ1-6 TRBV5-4 TGTGCCAGCAGCCCATGGACGGGAGGGGATAATTCACCCCTCCACTTT CASSPWTGGDNSPLHF
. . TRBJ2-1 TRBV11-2 TGTGCCAGCAGCTTAGGACAGTACAATGAGCAGTTCTTC CASSLGQYNEQFF
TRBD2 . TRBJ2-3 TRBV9 TGTGCCAGCAGCGTAGTCCGCGGGGGGGCACTCACAGATACGCAGTATTTT CASSVVRGGALTDTQYF
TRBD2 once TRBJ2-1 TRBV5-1 TGCGCCAGCAGGGCGGGGGGAAACAATGAGCAGTTCTTC CASRAGGNNEQFF
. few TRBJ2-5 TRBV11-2 TGTGCCAGCAGCTTACAGGAGACCCAGTACTTC CASSLQETQYF
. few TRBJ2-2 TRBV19 TGTGCCAGTAGTGCCAACCTCGGTGCGGTTTCGAACACCGGGGAGCTGTTTTTT CASSANLGAVSNTGELFF
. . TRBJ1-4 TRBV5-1 TGCGCCAGCAGCTTGGGACAGGCTAATGAAAAACTGTTTTTT CASSLGQANEKLFF
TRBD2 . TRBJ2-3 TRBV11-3 TGTGCCAGCAGCTCTGGGGGAGGGAGCACAGATACGCAGTATTTT CASSSGGGSTDTQYF
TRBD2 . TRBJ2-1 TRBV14 TGTGCCAGCAGCCAAGATTCCGGGACTAGTCGAACCTCGCAGTTCTTC CASSQDSGTSRTSQFF
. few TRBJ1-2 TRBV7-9 TGTTCCAGCAGTCAGCAATCGACACGTTATGGCTACACCTTC CSSSQQSTRYGYTF
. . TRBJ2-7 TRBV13 TGTGCCAGCAGCTCGATCGGGGAGGACGAGCAGTACTTC CASSSIGEDEQYF
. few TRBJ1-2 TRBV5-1 TGCGCCAGCAGCTCGACGGACTTATTCTATGGCTACACCTTC CASSSTDLFYGYTF
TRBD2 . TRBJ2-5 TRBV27 TGTGCCAGCAGGGGACTAGCGCTGCAAGAGACCCAGTACTTC CASRGLALQETQYF
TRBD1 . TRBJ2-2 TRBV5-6 TGTGCCAGCAGCTTAGGACAGGGGCGTCCCGGGGAGCTGTTTTTT CASSLGQGRPGELFF
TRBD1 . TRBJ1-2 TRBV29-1 TGCAGCGTTGGGACAGGGGGCGTTTATGGCTACACCTTC CSVGTGGVYGYTF
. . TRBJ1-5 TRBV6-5 TGTGCCAGCAGTCCTACGGGGGACGGGTATCAGCCCCAGCATTTT CASSPTGDGYQPQHF
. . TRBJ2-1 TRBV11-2 TGTGCCAGCAGCTCAAAGCGCTCGGGCAATGAGCAGTTCTTC CASSSKRSGNEQFF
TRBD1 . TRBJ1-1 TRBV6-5 TGTGCCAGCAGGCCGGGGACAGTACGGAACACTGAAGCTTTCTTT CASRPGTVRNTEAFF
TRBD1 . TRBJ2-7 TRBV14 TGTGCCAGCAGCCAAGAGACAGGGCATAGGGACGAGCAGTACTTC CASSQETGHRDEQYF
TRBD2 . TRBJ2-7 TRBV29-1 TGCAGCGTTGAAGATCCCGGCGGGGGCTACGAGCAGTACTTC CSVEDPGGGYEQYF
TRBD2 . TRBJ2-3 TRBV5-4 TGTGCCAGCAGCCTTAGCGGGGGGCTCGCAGATACGCAGTATTTT CASSLSGGLADTQYF
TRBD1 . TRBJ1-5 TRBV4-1 TGCGCCAGCAGCCACCCGGGACAGGGGGCCACTAGCAATCAGCCCCAGCATTTT CASSHPGQGATSNQPQHF
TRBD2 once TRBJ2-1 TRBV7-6 TGTGCCAGCAGCTTTCTAGCGGGGGACAATGAGCAGTTCTTC CASSFLAGDNEQFF
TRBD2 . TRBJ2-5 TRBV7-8 TGTGCCAGCAGCTTTTGGACTAGCGGGGGGTACCAAGAGACCCAGTACTTC CASSFWTSGGYQETQYF
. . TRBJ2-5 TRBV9 TGTGCCAGCAGCGTAGTGACAGGCGATCAAGAGACCCAGTACTTC CASSVVTGDQETQYF
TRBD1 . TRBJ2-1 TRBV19 TGTGCCAGTAGTACGGGACAGGGCATCTACAATGAGCAGTTCTTC CASSTGQGIYNEQFF
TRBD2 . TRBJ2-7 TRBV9 TGTGCCAGCAGCGCTTCACTAGCGGGAGTTATCGAGCAGTACTTC CASSASLAGVIEQYF
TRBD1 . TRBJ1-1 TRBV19 TGTGCCAGTAGTGGACAGGTGAACACTGAAGCTTTCTTT CASSGQVNTEAFF
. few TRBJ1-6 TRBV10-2 TGCGCCAGCAGGAGTGAGGTGGAGTCACCCCTCCACTTT CASRSEVESPLHF
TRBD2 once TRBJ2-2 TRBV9 TGTGCCAGCAGCGGTCTGACTAGCGGGAACACCGGGGAGCTGTTTTTT CASSGLTSGNTGELFF
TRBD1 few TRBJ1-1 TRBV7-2 TGTGCCAGCAGCTTCCAAATGGGACAGGGAATCACTGAAGCTTTCTTT CASSFQMGQGITEAFF
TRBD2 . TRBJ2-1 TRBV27 TGTGCCAGCAGGCCCCCGGGAATAGCGGGGGGCCGATCCTACAATGAGCAGTTCTTC CASRPPGIAGGRSYNEQFF
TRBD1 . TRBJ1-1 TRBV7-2 TGTGCCAGCAGCTTCCGACAGGGGGCTAACACTGAAGCTTTCTTT CASSFRQGANTEAFF
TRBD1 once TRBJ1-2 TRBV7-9 TGTTCCAGCAGCTTAGTAGTTGGGACAGGGGGCGGCTACACCTTC CSSSLVVGTGGGYTF
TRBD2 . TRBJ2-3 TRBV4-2 TGTGCCAGCAGCCAAGAACCGGGACTAGCGGTTACTAGCACAGATACGCAGTATTTT CASSQEPGLAVTSTDTQYF
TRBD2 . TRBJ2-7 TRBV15 TGTGCCACCAGCCCGGGACTAGCGGTCTACGAGCAGTACTTC CATSPGLAVYEQYF
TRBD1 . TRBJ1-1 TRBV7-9 TGTTCCAGCAGCTTAGACAGGGCCCCTGAAGCTTTCTTT CSSSLDRAPEAFF